These T cell receptor beta chains were read from a single sample in a study of blood T cell repertoires in COVID-19. TCRdb's table, derived via immunoSEQ multiplex PCR, lists solely in-frame clones and lacks some. The table lists approximately 260,000 clones, about 80% of them singletons, with around 3.6% in the top ten. Specimen: PBMCs or T cells enriched from blood (not recorded which). These TCRs come from a man aged 45-60 years who had recovered from COVID-19. Both conserved end residues are part of each CDR3. A D gene is named only where the DNA matches it firmly. Where a row states a size, it is once, few, many or the class of an expanded clone; other rows omit it.

v_call	j_call	clone_size	d_call	cdr3_nt	cdr3_aa
TRBV19	TRBJ2-2	.	.	TGTGCCAGTAGCCCCCGTGAGATCGGGGAGCTGTTTTTT	CASSPREIGELFF
TRBV25-1	TRBJ2-7	.	TRBD2	TGTGCCAGCAGTGATTGGACTAGCGGGAATAAGCAGTACTTC	CASSDWTSGNKQYF
TRBV5-1	TRBJ1-6	.	TRBD1	TGCGCCAGCAGCTTGGGACAGGGGGCTGATTCACCCCTCCACTTT	CASSLGQGADSPLHF
TRBV4-1	TRBJ1-1	.	TRBD1	TGCGCCAGCAGCCAAGATACGTTGAGGGGGCGTAGGAACACTGAAGCTTTCTTT	CASSQDTLRGRRNTEAFF
TRBV3-1/TRBV3-2	TRBJ1-5	.	.	TGTGCCAGCAGCCCGGGTACCGAGGGTAATCAGCCCCAGCATTTT	CASSPGTEGNQPQHF
TRBV5-1	TRBJ1-2	.	.	TGCGCCAGCACTGCAGGGGTTCAGAACTATGGCTACACCTTC	CASTAGVQNYGYTF
TRBV7-9	TRBJ2-5	.	TRBD2	TGTGCCAGCAGCACTACCGGGAGGGAGACCCAGTACTTC	CASSTTGRETQYF
TRBV24-1	TRBJ2-5	.	TRBD1	TGTGCCACCAGTCAAGGGGGCCCCCTCCGGGAGACCCAGTACTTC	CATSQGGPLRETQYF
TRBV6-2/TRBV6-3	TRBJ1-2	.	TRBD1	TGTGCCAGCAGTTTCCGGAGGACAGGGGGGTATGGCTACACCTTC	CASSFRRTGGYGYTF
TRBV6-5	TRBJ1-4	once	.	TGTGCCAGCAGCACGAGGCGGGGAAAACTGTTTTTT	CASSTRRGKLFF
TRBV6-5	TRBJ1-3	.	.	TGTGCCAGCAGTTACTCGTCGGGAGGCACCATATATTTT	CASSYSSGGTIYF
TRBV19	TRBJ2-7	.	.	TGTGCCAGTAGCCCTGACGGGGGAGGCTACGAGCAGTACTTC	CASSPDGGGYEQYF
TRBV10-3	TRBJ1-2	.	.	TGTGCCATCAACGGAGACCCCCTTGGGTCCTATGGCTACACCTTC	CAINGDPLGSYGYTF
TRBV5-8	TRBJ1-1	.	.	TGTGCCAGCAGCTTTGAGGTTCGAAACACTGAAGCTTTCTTT	CASSFEVRNTEAFF
TRBV7-6	TRBJ1-3	.	.	TGTGCCAGCAGCGCGGAAGACAGGTCCCGGTGGAACACCATATATTTT	CASSAEDRSRWNTIYF
TRBV7-3	TRBJ2-5	.	.	TGTGCCAGCGGCAGGGGGCGGGAGGAGACCCAGTACTTC	CASGRGREETQYF
TRBV7-2	TRBJ1-6	.	.	TGTGCCAGCAGCCGGGGGCAGGGAGCGGGGAATTCACCCCTCCACTTT	CASSRGQGAGNSPLHF
TRBV28	TRBJ1-4	few	.	TGTGCCAGCAGTCTACCAGGGTGGGAAAAACTGTTTTTT	CASSLPGWEKLFF
TRBV5-4	TRBJ2-5	.	.	TGTGCCAGCAGCTTGGCAGGGTCCCAAGAGACCCAGTACTTC	CASSLAGSQETQYF
TRBV7-9	TRBJ1-2	.	TRBD1	TGTGCCAGCAGTACTACCGGGACAGTTTATGGCTACACCTTC	CASSTTGTVYGYTF
TRBV7-8	TRBJ2-1	.	TRBD2	TGTGCCAACAGCCCGACGGCGGGAGGGCCCTGGGAGCAGTTCTTC	CANSPTAGGPWEQFF
TRBV19	TRBJ2-7	.	.	TGTGCCAGTAGTGTGGGAGACTCCTACGAGCAGTACTTC	CASSVGDSYEQYF
TRBV3-1/TRBV3-2	TRBJ2-7	.	TRBD2	TGTGCCAGCAGCCTAGAACTAGCGGACTACGAGCAGTACTTC	CASSLELADYEQYF
TRBV2	TRBJ2-7	.	.	TGTGCCAGCAGTTTAAACTACGAGCAGTACTTC	CASSLNYEQYF
TRBV3-1/TRBV3-2	TRBJ1-6	.	.	TGTGCCAGCAGCCAAGGACCAGGCCCGAGTTGGCCCCTCCACTTT	CASSQGPGPSWPLHF
TRBV5-1	TRBJ2-7	once	.	TGCGCCAGCAGCAACGGACAAGGTCCCTGGGAGCAGTACTTC	CASSNGQGPWEQYF
TRBV4-1	TRBJ1-6	.	.	TGCGCCAGCAGCCAAGATACTGTCTCACCCCTCCACTTT	CASSQDTVSPLHF
TRBV10-3	TRBJ2-1	.	TRBD2	TGTGCCATCAGTGGACTAGCGGGGGGGGAAGGGGAGCAGTTCTTC	CAISGLAGGEGEQFF
TRBV12-5	TRBJ1-2	.	.	TGTGCTAGTGGAAGGGACATGGAAAGAGGCTACACCTTC	CASGRDMERGYTF
TRBV11-3	TRBJ2-7	.	TRBD2	TGTGCCAGCCCACGCACCCGGGAGGGAGAGCAGTACTTC	CASPRTREGEQYF
TRBV2	TRBJ2-3	.	TRBD2	TGTGCCAGCTGGGGACTAGCGGGTACCACAGATACGCAGTATTTT	CASWGLAGTTDTQYF
TRBV10-2	TRBJ2-7	.	TRBD2	TGCGCCAGCAGTGTTGATAGCGGGAGGGCCGGGTCCTACGAGCAGTACTTC	CASSVDSGRAGSYEQYF
TRBV20-1	TRBJ2-7	.	.	TGCAGTGCTAGACCTAGAGGCGAGCAGTACTTC	CSARPRGEQYF
TRBV7-6	TRBJ2-3	.	TRBD2	TGTGCCAGCAGCTTAGGTGGGAGGGGACCCACAGATACGCAGTATTTT	CASSLGGRGPTDTQYF
TRBV6-2/TRBV6-3	TRBJ2-7	.	TRBD1	TGTGCCAGCAGTTACCGGGCAGGGGGTACCTACGAGCAGTACTTC	CASSYRAGGTYEQYF
TRBV7-8	TRBJ2-2	.	TRBD2	TGTGCCAGCAGCTTATCCGGGGGGGTTGCCGGGGAGCTGTTTTTT	CASSLSGGVAGELFF
TRBV4-2	TRBJ2-3	.	.	TGTGCCAGCAGCCAAGAGGGCCGGGACTCTATCACAGATACGCAGTATTTT	CASSQEGRDSITDTQYF
TRBV27	TRBJ1-1	.	.	TGTGCCTCTTGGGAGAGGAACACTGAAGCTTTCTTT	CASWERNTEAFF
TRBV7-2	TRBJ2-1	.	.	TGTGCCACCCAGACAGTATCTAGCTCCTACAATGAGCAGTTCTTC	CATQTVSSSYNEQFF
TRBV7-6	TRBJ1-2	.	.	TGTGCCAGCAGCTTGATGAGAGACAATGGCTACACCTTC	CASSLMRDNGYTF
TRBV28	TRBJ1-4	few	.	TGTGCCAGCACCCCCGGGGTCGGCGAAAAACTGTTTTTT	CASTPGVGEKLFF
TRBV30	TRBJ2-3	.	.	TGTGCCTGGAGTGGGACAAGATTGGGCACAGATACGCAGTATTTT	CAWSGTRLGTDTQYF
TRBV7-3	TRBJ2-4	once	.	TGTGCCAGCAGCTTATTAGGGAATGGAGGTACTTCAGGACGGAGGTACTTC	CASSLLGNGGTSGRRYF
TRBV30	TRBJ1-3	few	TRBD1	TGTGCCTCGAGGGACAGGGGATTAAACACCATATATTTT	CASRDRGLNTIYF
TRBV10-2	TRBJ2-7	.	TRBD2	TGCGCCAGCAGTGACTTGCATAGCCGGGGACTAGCGAACACCTACGAGCAGTACTTC	CASSDLHSRGLANTYEQYF
TRBV7-9	TRBJ1-1	.	.	TGTGCCAGCAGCTCCCGGGGGGGGATCTACACCGACCAAGCTTTCTTT	CASSSRGGIYTDQAFF
TRBV5-1	TRBJ1-1	.	TRBD1	TGCGCCAGCAGCTTGGTGGGACAGCGGTGGGGGAACACTGAAGCTTTCTTT	CASSLVGQRWGNTEAFF
TRBV7-2	TRBJ2-1	.	.	TGTGCCAGCAGCTTAGTCTCTAGCGAGGTTTACAATGAGCAGTTCTTC	CASSLVSSEVYNEQFF
TRBV6-2/TRBV6-3	TRBJ1-5	.	TRBD1	TGTGCCAGCAGCCGACAGGGGGCTCAGCCCCAGCATTTT	CASSRQGAQPQHF
TRBV6-5	TRBJ1-2	.	TRBD1	TGTGCCAGCGCCCTAGGACAGGGTGGATACTATGGCTACACCTTC	CASALGQGGYYGYTF
TRBV7-3	TRBJ2-1	.	TRBD2	TGTGCCAGCAGCCCCTCGAGCGGGGTGTACAATGAGCAGTTCTTC	CASSPSSGVYNEQFF
TRBV29-1	TRBJ1-1	.	.	TGCAGCGTGGGGGGGAGAGGGACTGAAGCTTTCTTT	CSVGGRGTEAFF
TRBV29-1	TRBJ2-3	.	TRBD1	TGCAGCGTTTCGACAGGGACAGATACGCAGTATTTT	CSVSTGTDTQYF
TRBV10-3	TRBJ1-1	few	.	TGTGCCATCAGTTCCGAGACTCTTACCAAAGCTTTCTTT	CAISSETLTKAFF
TRBV5-1	TRBJ1-1	.	TRBD1	TGCGCCAGCAGCTCCTCCTCGACAGGGGTGGCCACTGAAGCTTTCTTT	CASSSSSTGVATEAFF
TRBV18	TRBJ1-1	.	.	TGTGCCAGCTCACCACCGATTAGGGGATTGAACACTGAAGCTTTCTTT	CASSPPIRGLNTEAFF
TRBV6-4	TRBJ1-1	.	.	TGTGCCAGCAGCCCAGGGTCCCAGGGGGAAGCTTTCTTT	CASSPGSQGEAFF
TRBV28	TRBJ2-1	.	TRBD2	TGTGCCAGCAGTTTAATTGGTGCTAGCGGGAGCGATGAGCAGTTCTTC	CASSLIGASGSDEQFF
TRBV4-1	TRBJ1-2	.	.	TGCGCCAGCAGCCAAGATTCCGCCGGGGGGCAGGACTATGGCTACACCTTC	CASSQDSAGGQDYGYTF